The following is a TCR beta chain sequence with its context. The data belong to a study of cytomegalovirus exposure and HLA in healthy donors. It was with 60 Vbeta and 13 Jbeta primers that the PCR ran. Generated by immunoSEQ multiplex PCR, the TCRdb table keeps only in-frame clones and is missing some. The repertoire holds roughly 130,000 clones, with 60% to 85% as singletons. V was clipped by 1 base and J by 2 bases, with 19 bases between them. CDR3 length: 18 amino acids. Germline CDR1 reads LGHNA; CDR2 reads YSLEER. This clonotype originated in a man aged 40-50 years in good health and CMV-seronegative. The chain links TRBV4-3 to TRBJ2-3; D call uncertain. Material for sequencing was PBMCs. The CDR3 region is CASSQAWARVYLTDTQYF. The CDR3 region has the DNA TGCGCCAGCAGCCAAGCCTGGGCACGAGTTTACCTCACAGATACGCAGTATTTT.